The 14 T cell receptor beta chains given below trace back to one sample, sequenced in a study of T-cell memory formation after mild COVID-19. TCRdb passed the 5' RACE reads through MiXCR, listing each CDR3 protein once. There are about 190,000 distinct CDR3 sequences in the sample; approximately 10% occur only once, and approximately 3% lies in the top ten. The specimen sequenced was PBMCs or a T cell subset sorted from them (not recorded which). These receptors all come from a man younger than 35 who had mild COVID-19 (a few samples of this study predate the infection). Cell type and time point are not known.

This clonotype was counted only a few times. This chain uses TRBV27 with TRBJ1-4; D remains unclear. Trimming took 6 bases from V and 0 from J, leaving 8 bases between them. The germline V gene encodes CDR1 MNHEY and CDR2 SMNVEV (reference sequence). The CDR3 covers 14 residues. The CDR3 here is CASRGVATNEKLFF. The CDR3 region has the DNA TGTGCCAGCAGGGGAGTGGCAACTAATGAAAAACTGTTTTTT.

This clonotype was counted only a few times. This chain uses TRBV24-1 with TRBJ1-5; D might be TRBD1 (5 bases). CDR3 length: 15 residues. The germline V and J ends were trimmed by 0 bases and 7 bases, with 12 bases remaining between them. CDR1 KGHDR and CDR2 SFDVKD come from the germline V gene. The CDR3, as DNA: TGTGCCACCAGTGATTTGCGGGGGGGGAGACAGCCCCAGCATTTT. Translating it yields CATSDLRGGRQPQHF.

V gene TRBV12-3 or TRBV12-4 combines with J gene TRBJ2-3; 8 bases are a match to TRBD2. Unmatched junction bases numbered 8, after V lost 5 bases and J lost 4 bases. CDR3 length: 15 residues. CDR3 nucleotides: TGTGCCAGCAGTGTGGGGGCGGGGGGCCCAGATACGCAGTATTTT. Its translation is CASSVGAGGPDTQYF.

This sequence joins TRBV19 and TRBJ2-3, with D unclear. This CDR3 contains 15 residues. Germline CDR1 reads LNHDA; CDR2 reads SQIVND (reference sequence). The ends were cut back, 4 bases at V and 4 bases at J, with 15 bases in the middle. CDR3 residues: CASSTRTAVPDTQYF. In DNA, the CDR3 is TGTGCCAGTAGTACCAGGACCGCCGTCCCAGATACGCAGTATTTT.

The table lists this clonotype with a few counts. This chain connects TRBV19 to TRBJ2-2; D is possibly TRBD1 (6 bases). V was cut by 4 bases and J by 2 bases, with 11 bases left in between. Germline CDR1 LNHDA, CDR2 SQIVND (reference sequence). The CDR3 covers 15 residues. CDR3 coding DNA: TGTGCCAGTAGTACTCGAGGGGGTAACACCGGGGAGCTGTTTTTT. It encodes CASSTRGGNTGELFF.

This clonotype was counted many times. The chain uses TRBV5-1 and TRBJ2-3; perhaps D is TRBD1 or TRBD2 (5 bases each). With 5 bases removed from V and 2 bases from J, the gap between germline ends came to 15 bases. Looked up from germline, CDR1 is SGHRS and CDR2 is YFSETQ. The CDR3 has 15 residues. The CDR3 DNA is TGCGCCAGCAGGGGACCTACTCTAAACACAGATACGCAGTATTTT. Its translation is CASRGPTLNTDTQYF.

This clonotype was observed a handful of times. The chain couples TRBV30 to TRBJ1-6, with unresolved D. CDR1 and CDR2 (germline): GTSNPN, SVGIG (reference sequence). This CDR3 region has 13 residues. The V and J ends lost 2 bases and 7 bases respectively, with 9 bases between them. CDR3 amino acids: CAWSPRENSPLHF. CDR3 sequence (DNA): TGTGCCTGGAGTCCAAGGGAGAATTCACCCCTCCACTTT.

This clonotype was counted between two and nine times. This chain joins TRBV7-2 and TRBJ2-3; D is unresolved. CDR1 and CDR2 (germline): SGHTA, FQGNSA. Trimming cost V 5 bases and J 6 bases, with 12 bases left between them. The CDR3 extends over 13 amino acids. The CDR3 bases are TGTGCCAGCAGCCCGAACCAACGGGATACGCAGTATTTT. Translation: CASSPNQRDTQYF.

This clonotype was seen a handful of times. Here the CDR3 reads CASSLVAAVNEQFF. The DNA of the CDR3 is TGCGCCAGCAGCTTGGTAGCGGCGGTGAATGAGCAGTTCTTC. The chain has TRBV5-1 and TRBJ2-1; D may be TRBD2 (6 bases). V gave up 0 bases and J gave up 7 bases, with 11 bases separating them. The germline CDR1 and CDR2 sequences are SGHRS and YFSETQ. This CDR3 is 14 amino acids long.

This clonotype was counted a few times. This chain links TRBV7-2 with TRBJ2-5; 11 nucleotides align to TRBD2. V was pared by 3 bases and J by 6 bases, with 9 bases of the junction left unmatched. Germline V gene sequence: CDR1 SGHTA, CDR2 FQGNSA. The CDR3 consists of 16 residues. CDR3 nucleotide sequence: TGTGCCAGCAGCTTTGCGTTAGCGGGGGGGCTGCAGACCCAGTACTTC. Translation: CASSFALAGGLQTQYF.

This clonotype was recorded many times. J is TRBJ2-1 and V is TRBV5-1, with 7 bases identical to TRBD1. The CDR3 is 16 residues long. V lost 0 bases to trimming and J lost 3 bases; unmatched junction nucleotides: 6. In germline, CDR1 is SGHRS, CDR2 YFSETQ. DNA for the CDR3: TGCGCCAGCAGCTTGGCCTGGGACAGTGACTACAATGAGCAGTTCTTC. It translates to CASSLAWDSDYNEQFF.

The gene calls are TRBV5-5 and TRBJ2-7; weak D call: TRBD1 (7 bases). Germline assignment: CDR1 SGHKS and CDR2 YYEKEE (reference sequence). V lost 4 bases to trimming and J lost 6 bases, with 17 bases between them. The CDR3 has 14 residues. The CDR3 DNA follows: TGTGCCAGCAGCGTCGGGAGCAAGGGGGCCGAGCAGTACGTC. It specifies CASSVGSKGAEQYV.

This clonotype occurred a few times. V gene TRBV18 combines with J gene TRBJ2-3, with TRBD2 as a possible D gene (6 bases). V lost 3 bases and J lost 0, with 10 bases in between. The germline CDR1 and CDR2 sequences are KGHSH and LQKENI. This CDR3 spans 15 amino acids. CDR3 loop: CASSPDYQSTDTQYF. CDR3 nucleotides: TGTGCCAGCTCACCGGACTATCAAAGCACAGATACGCAGTATTTT.

This clonotype was picked up a small number of times. V is TRBV7-9 and J is TRBJ1-4; D remains unclear. Trimming pared 4 bases from V and 0 bases from J, leaving 12 bases between. Germline V gene data show CDR1 as SEHNR and CDR2 as FQNEAQ (reference sequence). This CDR3 is built from 16 residues. This chain's CDR3 is CASSSWTVATNEKLFF. The CDR3 DNA is TGTGCCAGCAGCTCTTGGACGGTCGCAACTAATGAAAAACTGTTTTTT.